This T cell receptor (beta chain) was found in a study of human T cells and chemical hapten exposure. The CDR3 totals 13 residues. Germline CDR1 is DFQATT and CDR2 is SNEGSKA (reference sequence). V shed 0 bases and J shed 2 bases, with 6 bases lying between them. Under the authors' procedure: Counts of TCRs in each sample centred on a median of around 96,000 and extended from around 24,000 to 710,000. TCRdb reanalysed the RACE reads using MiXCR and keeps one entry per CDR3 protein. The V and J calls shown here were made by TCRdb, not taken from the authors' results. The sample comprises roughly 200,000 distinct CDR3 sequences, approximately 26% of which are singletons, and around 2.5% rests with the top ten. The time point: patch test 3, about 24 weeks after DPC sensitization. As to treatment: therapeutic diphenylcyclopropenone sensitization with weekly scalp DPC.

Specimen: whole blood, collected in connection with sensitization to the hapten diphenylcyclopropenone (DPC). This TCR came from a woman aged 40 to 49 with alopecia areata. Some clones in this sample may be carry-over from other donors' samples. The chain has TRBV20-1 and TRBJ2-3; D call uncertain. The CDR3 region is CSAREALTDTQYF. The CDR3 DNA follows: TGCAGTGCTAGAGAGGCCCTCACAGATACGCAGTATTTT.